The 5 T cell receptor beta chains in this list originate from one sample, sequenced in a study of T cells in Graves' hyperthyroidism and ophthalmopathy. RNA transcripts served as the template for amplifying TCR beta CDR3 regions. The HTBI primer set drove a first-round RT-PCR of the TCR CDR3. A single record per CDR3 protein comes from TCRdb applying MiXCR to the multiplex PCR reads. The table shows 450,000 to 700,000 distinct CDR3 sequences, with around 45% occurring only once. The source material was peripheral blood or thyroid tissue (not recorded which). Every receptor here comes from a woman under 30 with Graves' hyperthyroidism.

The chain uses TRBV24-1 and TRBJ1-2; no firm D call. The germline gives CDR1 KGHDR, CDR2 SFDVKD. The CDR3 sequence is 13 residues long. Trimming shortened V by 6 bases and J by 7 bases, and 14 bases separated the two germline ends. The CDR3 here is CATSKEHGCGYTF. As DNA, the CDR3 is TGTGCCACCAGTAAGGAACATGGCTGTGGCTACACCTTC.

This clonotype has just one count. A much larger clone sits a single nucleotide away, making a read error possible. The CDR3 DNA sequence: TGTGCCAGCAGCTCGTGGGCAGGGTCGAACACTGAAGCTTTCTTT. Translated, it gives CASSSWAGSNTEAFF. This chain uses TRBV7-6 with TRBJ1-1; a possible D gene is TRBD1 (5 bases). CDR1 SGHVS and CDR2 FNYEAQ come from the germline V gene. The V and J ends lost 4 bases and 1 base respectively, with 13 bases between them. This CDR3 is built from 15 residues.

Of note for this clonotype: Possible read error: a much larger clone is one base away. This rearrangement joins TRBV10-3 to TRBJ2-5, with 7 positions matching TRBD2. V lost 3 bases and J lost 3; bases outside the gene matches: 4. The CDR3 loop spans 14 amino acids. In germline, CDR1 is ENHRY, CDR2 SYGVKD. The CDR3 DNA reads TGTGCCATCAGTGACCGGGACTATAAAGAGACCCAGTACTTC. It is translated as CAISDRDYKETQYF.

This clonotype was observed at least ten times. The rearrangement links TRBV7-9 to TRBJ2-7; D is uncertain. The ends were cut back, 2 bases at V and 4 bases at J, with 15 bases in the middle. Germline V gene lookup returns CDR1 SEHNR and CDR2 FQNEAQ (reference sequence). CDR3 length equals 15 residues. This CDR3 is CASSLPPRTAYEQYF. CDR3 nucleotides: TGTGCCAGCAGCTTACCCCCGCGGACGGCGTACGAGCAGTACTTC.

In this sample, this clonotype turned up a few times. The chain couples TRBV20-1 to TRBJ1-5, with D uncertain. V was cut by 0 bases and J by 7 bases, with 10 bases left in between. Per germline, CDR1 DFQATT and CDR2 SNEGSKA (reference sequence). The CDR3 has 13 amino acids. The CDR3 DNA follows: TGCAGTGCTAGAGAGGATTCCCCCCAGCCCCAGCATTTT. Translation: CSAREDSPQPQHF.